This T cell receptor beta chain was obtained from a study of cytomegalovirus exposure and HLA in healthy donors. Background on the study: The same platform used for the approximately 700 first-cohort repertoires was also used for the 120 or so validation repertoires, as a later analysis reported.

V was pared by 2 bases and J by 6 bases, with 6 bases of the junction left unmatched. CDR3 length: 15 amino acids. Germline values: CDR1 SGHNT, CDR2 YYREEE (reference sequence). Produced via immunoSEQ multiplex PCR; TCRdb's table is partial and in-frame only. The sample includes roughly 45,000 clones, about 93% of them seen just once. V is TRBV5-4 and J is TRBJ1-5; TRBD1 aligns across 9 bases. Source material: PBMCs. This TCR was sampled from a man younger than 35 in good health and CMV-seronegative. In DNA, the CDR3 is TGTGCCAGCAGCTTACAGGGGGCGCAGGGTCAGCCCCAGCATTTT. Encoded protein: CASSLQGAQGQPQHF.